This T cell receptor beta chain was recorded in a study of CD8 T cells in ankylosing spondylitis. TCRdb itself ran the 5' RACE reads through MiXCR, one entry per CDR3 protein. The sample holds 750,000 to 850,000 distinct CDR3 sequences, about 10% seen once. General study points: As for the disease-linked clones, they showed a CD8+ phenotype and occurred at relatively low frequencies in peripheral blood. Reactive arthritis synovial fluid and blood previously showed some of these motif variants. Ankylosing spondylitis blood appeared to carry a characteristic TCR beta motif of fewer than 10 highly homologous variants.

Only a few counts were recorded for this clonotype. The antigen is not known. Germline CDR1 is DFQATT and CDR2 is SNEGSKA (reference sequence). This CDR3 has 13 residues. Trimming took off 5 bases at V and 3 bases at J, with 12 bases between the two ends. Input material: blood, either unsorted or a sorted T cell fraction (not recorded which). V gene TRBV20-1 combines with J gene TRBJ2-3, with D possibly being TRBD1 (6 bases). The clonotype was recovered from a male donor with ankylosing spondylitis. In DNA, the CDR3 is TGCAGTGCTTACAGGGAAAGTACAGATACGCAGTATTTT. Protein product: CSAYRESTDTQYF.